This TCR beta chain was captured by sequencing in a study of blood T cell repertoires in COVID-19. Study overall: Samples came from the United States, Italy and Spain, spanning acute and convalescent COVID-19. The cDNA or gDNA used as material had been derived from T cells, B-cell-depleted T cells, or PBMCs.

Produced via immunoSEQ multiplex PCR; TCRdb's table is partial and in-frame only. This sample yields 150,000 to 200,000 clones, of which roughly 88% are seen a single time; roughly 2.9% belongs to the top ten. Trimming took off 4 bases at V and 2 bases at J, with 13 bases between the two ends. The CDR3 loop spans 14 amino acids. Germline loops: CDR1 SGDLS, CDR2 YYNGEE. This clonotype was obtained from a woman aged 55-70 years with acute or convalescent COVID-19. Sequences were obtained from peripheral blood. The chain uses TRBV9 and TRBJ2-7, with D perhaps TRBD1 (6 bases). As DNA, the CDR3 is TGTGCCAGCAGCCCCGATGAGGGGGCCTACGAGCAGTACTTC. Protein: CASSPDEGAYEQYF.